Reported below is one T cell receptor (beta chain). Its cognate antigen is unknown. TCRdb keeps only in-frame clones here, not all; method: immunoSEQ multiplex PCR. The data show about 200,000 clones, approximately 87% seen once. This entry comes from a study of cytomegalovirus exposure and HLA in healthy donors. The overall study: The same platform used for the 666 first-cohort repertoires was also used for the 100 to 150 validation repertoires, as a later analysis reported.

Among the 120 or so subjects of the validation cohort, separate from the approximately 700-subject first cohort, were the donors. J was trimmed by 2 bases and V by 6 bases; bases with no gene match: 4. CDR1 and CDR2 (germline): SNHLY, FYNNEI. CDR3 size: 14 residues. Overall study results and limits: The study put some 160 TCR beta chains on its list as cytomegalovirus-associated. Subsequent analysis of the approximately 130 validation repertoires found a tendency for first-cohort TCR clusters to co-occur.

Sequencing was carried out using PBMCs. This sequence originates from a woman aged 18-29 years in good health and CMV-seronegative. V usage is TRBV2 and J usage is TRBJ2-5; 9 nucleotides line up with TRBD2. This chain's CDR3 is CASRRLAGQETQYF. CDR3 bases: TGTGCCAGCAGGAGGCTAGCGGGGCAAGAGACCCAGTACTTC. Variable domain in full (rest from reference TRBV2 and TRBJ2-5): EPEVTQTPSHQVTQMGQEVILRCVPISNHLYFYWYRQILGQKVEFLVSFYNNEISEKSEIFDDQFSVERPDGSNFTLKIRSTKLEDSAMYFCASRRLAGQETQYFGPGTRLLVL.